This T cell receptor beta chain was captured in a study of T cell responses to AZD1222 COVID-19 vaccine. Whole-study results and caveats: Just a handful of AZD1222 recipients tested seropositive at baseline. The study found vaccine-associated CD4 TCRs spanning spike, dominant at 160-218 and 743-854.

Libraries were prepared by immunoSEQ multiplex PCR; TCRdb keeps only in-frame clonotypes and omits some of them. The table lists roughly 120,000 clones, about 85% of them singletons. The CDR3 length is 15 residues. The germline gives CDR1 SGHRS, CDR2 YFSETQ. Trimming cost V 0 bases and J 6 bases, with 12 bases left between them. As regards this clone: Its antigen is not known. The sample carries other DNA sequences with the same CDR3.

Sequencing was performed on peripheral blood, taken on day 0 of AZD1222 vaccination. This sequence joins TRBV5-1 and TRBJ1-4; D call uncertain. The sequence derives from an adult in good health. The CDR3 DNA reads as TGCGCCAGCAGCTTGGGAGGGCGTGGAGATGAAAAACTGTTTTTT. Translating gives CASSLGGRGDEKLFF. Supplemented by reference TRBV5-1 and TRBJ1-4, the full variable domain reads KAGVTQTPRYLIKTRGQQVTLSCSPISGHRSVSWYQQTPGQGLQFLFEYFSETQRNKGNFPGRFSGRQFSNSRSEMNVSTLELGDSALYLCASSLGGRGDEKLFFGSGTQLSVL.